This entry concerns a single T cell receptor (beta chain). Antigen: not known. This specimen comes from a study of long-term antiretroviral therapy in people with HIV. Between the trimmed V and J ends, which lost 5 bases and 3 bases, there was a span of 17 bases. The CDR3 loop spans 14 amino acids. CDR1 is SQVTM, CDR2 ANQGSEA, per germline. Study-level results: Dominance of pre-ART expanded clones persisted, fluctuating and often declining after ART.

At the survey level, the v3.0 immunoSEQ assay was run. Generated by immunoSEQ multiplex PCR, the TCRdb table keeps only in-frame clones and is missing some. The table shows tens of thousands of clones, with around 79% occurring only once. The clonotype originates from a woman aged 25 to 39 with HIV. The sample here was unsorted PBMCs, taken 1.1 years before starting antiretroviral therapy. The V gene is TRBV29-1, the J gene TRBJ2-7; the D is unclear. As DNA, the CDR3 is TGCAGCGTTTTAGGGCTGGGAAAAAACTACGAGCAGTACGTC. As protein: CSVLGLGKNYEQYV.